This TCR beta chain was identified during a study of Graves' ophthalmopathy and Graves' hyperthyroidism. Study information: Sampling took place at initial diagnosis, with peripheral blood obtained before any treatment. Study-wide results and limits: The model's ophthalmopathy progression predictions had about 71% sensitivity and 72.22% specificity.

Hyperthyroidism is called stable when no ophthalmopathy develops within 18 months of follow-up. Among the exclusions were patients with other autoimmune diseases, uncontrolled infections, pregnancy or lactation. Germline values: CDR1 SNHLY, CDR2 FYNNEI. V was trimmed by 6 bases and J by 0 bases, leaving 11 bases between them. The CDR3 spans 14 residues. RNA served as the template for amplifying TCR beta CDR3 regions. After a first-round RT-PCR with HTBI primers, a second-round multiplex PCR was run. MiXCR, run by TCRdb on the multiplex PCR reads, gives a single entry per CDR3 protein. In the table there are a few hundred thousand distinct CDR3 sequences, approximately 18% of which are singletons. Details on this clonotype: Its antigen is not identified.

The origin of this receptor is an adult woman with stable Graves' hyperthyroidism. Source material: peripheral blood. V is TRBV2 and J is TRBJ1-1, with a tentative D call TRBD1 (6 bases). The CDR3 DNA reads TGTGCCAGCAGAGAGGGGGTAATGAACACTGAAGCTTTCTTT. Translated, it gives CASREGVMNTEAFF.